This T cell receptor beta chain was identified in a study of shared T cell receptors in the human thymus. Sequencing was performed with immunoSEQ multiplex PCR; in TCRdb, only in-frame clones are kept and a portion is missing. In the table there are roughly 500,000 clones, 75% to 85% of which are singletons. CDR3 length equals 17 residues. Germline lookup yields CDR1 LNHDA and CDR2 SQIVND (reference sequence). V shed 5 bases, J shed 4 bases, and the junction held 14 bases outside the gene matches. The sample was also reused in another study, on human thymus T cells.

This clonotype originated in a boy in the first two years of life with a congenital heart defect. The chain couples TRBV19 to TRBJ2-3; 8 positions match TRBD2. Sequences were obtained from thymocytes. CDR3 protein: CASSSFPRTGGADTQYF. The CDR3 DNA sequence: TGTGCCAGTAGTTCTTTCCCCAGAACGGGAGGGGCAGATACGCAGTATTTT. The full variable domain, completed using reference TRBV19 and TRBJ2-3, is DGGITQSPKYLFRKEGQNVTLSCEQNLNHDAMYWYRQDPGQGLRLIYYSQIVNDFQKGDIAEGYSVSREKKESFPLTVTSAQKNPTAFYLCASSSFPRTGGADTQYFGPGTRLTVL.